This entry concerns a single T cell receptor beta chain. This entry is derived from a study of technical replicates of blood from a handful of donors. Generated by immunoSEQ multiplex PCR, the TCRdb table keeps only in-frame clones and is missing some. Of tens of thousands of clones listed, approximately 94% were seen once; the top ten hold more than 0.2%. V lost 2 bases and J 7 bases, leaving 5 bases between the germline ends. The germline gives CDR1 MNHNY, CDR2 SVGAGI (reference sequence). The CDR3 loop spans 12 amino acids. The sample consisted of T cells isolated from PBMCs. The receptor was isolated from a human donor in good health. The genes are TRBV6-6 and TRBJ2-2; D gene unclear. The CDR3 nucleotides read TGTGCCAGCAGTTACCCTAGCGGGGAGCTGTTTTTT. It codes for CASSYPSGELFF.